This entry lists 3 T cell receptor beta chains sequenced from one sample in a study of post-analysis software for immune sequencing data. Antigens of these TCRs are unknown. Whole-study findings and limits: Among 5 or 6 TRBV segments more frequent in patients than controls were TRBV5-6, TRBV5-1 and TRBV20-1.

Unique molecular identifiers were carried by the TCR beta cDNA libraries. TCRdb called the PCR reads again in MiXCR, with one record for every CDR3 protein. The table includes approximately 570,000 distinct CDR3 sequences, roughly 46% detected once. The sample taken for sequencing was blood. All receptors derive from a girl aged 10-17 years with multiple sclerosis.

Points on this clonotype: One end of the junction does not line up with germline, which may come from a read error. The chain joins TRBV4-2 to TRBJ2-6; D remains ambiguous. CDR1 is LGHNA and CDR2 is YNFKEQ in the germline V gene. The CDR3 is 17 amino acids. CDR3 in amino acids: CTSSQVQRDSGANVLTF. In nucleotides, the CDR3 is TGTACCAGCAGCCAAGTCCAACGAGACTCTGGGGCCAACGTCCTGACTTTC.

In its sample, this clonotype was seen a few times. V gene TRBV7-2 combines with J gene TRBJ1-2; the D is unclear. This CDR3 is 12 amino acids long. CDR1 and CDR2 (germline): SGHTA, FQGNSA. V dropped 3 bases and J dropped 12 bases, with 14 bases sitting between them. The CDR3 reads CASSLVGGQHTF. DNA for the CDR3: TGTGCCAGCAGCTTGGTCGGAGGCCAGCACACCTTC.

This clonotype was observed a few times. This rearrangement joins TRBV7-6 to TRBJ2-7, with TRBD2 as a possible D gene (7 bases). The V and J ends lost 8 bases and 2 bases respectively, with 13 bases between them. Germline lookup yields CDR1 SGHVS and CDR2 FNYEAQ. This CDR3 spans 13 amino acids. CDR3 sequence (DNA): TGTGCCAGCGCCGCGGGGGCCGCCTACGAGCAGTACTTC. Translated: CASAAGAAYEQYF.